This T cell receptor beta chain was sequenced in a study of CD8 T cells in Susac syndrome. Notes on this clonotype: Its specificity is not known.

In germline, CDR1 is MNHNS, CDR2 SASEGT. The CDR3 is made up of 13 amino acids. V lost 3 bases to trimming and J lost 4 bases, with 10 bases between them. As judged by recently defined diagnostic criteria, patients with Susac syndrome had definite or probable disease. Whole-study results and caveats: TEMRA cells and active patients showed peak Susac CD8+ clonal expansion. In total CD8+ repertoires, approximately 15 Susac-specific public clones were found, and CD8+ TEMRA repertoires had roughly five.

RNA amounts of about 0.5 to 1 ug underwent reverse transcription with random hexamers. MiXCR, run by TCRdb on the immunoSEQ multiplex PCR reads, gives a single entry per CDR3 protein. The sample yields roughly 110,000 distinct CDR3 sequences, around 94% seen once. Sequenced input: CD8+ T cells from PBMCs. The receptor was derived from a human donor with Susac syndrome. V and J are TRBV6-1 and TRBJ2-7, with TRBD2 as a possible D gene (7 bases). The CDR3 DNA follows: TGTGCCAGCAGTGATGGGGGGGCGTACGAGCAGTACTTC. Protein: CASSDGGAYEQYF.